A selection of T cell receptor beta chains follows, all from one sample in a study of blood T cell repertoires in COVID-19. TCRdb keeps only in-frame clones here, not all; method: immunoSEQ multiplex PCR. Here the sample spans 320,000 or so clones, roughly 88% being singletons. Sequencing was performed on PBMCs or T cells enriched from blood (not recorded which). These receptors were taken from a man in his thirties or forties who had recovered from COVID-19. Each CDR3 is given with its conserved first and last residue. The order of the fields is V gene, D gene, clone size, J gene, CDR3 protein, CDR3 DNA. The D gene is left open where the match is weak. Some rows mark clone size as missing; the rest say once, few, many or name a class of expanded clone.

V: TRBV11-2; D: TRBD2; size: -; J: TRBJ2-7; CDR3: CASSLVGGGSEQYF; DNA: TGTGCCAGCAGCTTAGTGGGGGGGGGTTCCGAGCAGTACTTC
V: TRBV9; D: TRBD1; size: -; J: TRBJ1-4; CDR3: CASSVGTGPILFF; DNA: TGTGCCAGCAGCGTAGGGACAGGGCCAATACTGTTTTTT
V: TRBV11-2; D: -; size: -; J: TRBJ2-5; CDR3: CASSLFGQETQYF; DNA: TGTGCCAGCAGCTTATTCGGTCAAGAGACCCAGTACTTC
V: TRBV19; D: -; size: -; J: TRBJ2-4; CDR3: CASSQRSRGLAKNIQYF; DNA: TGTGCCAGTAGTCAAAGGTCCAGGGGATTAGCCAAAAACATTCAGTACTTC
V: TRBV7-3; D: TRBD2; size: -; J: TRBJ2-3; CDR3: CASSTSGGVTDTQYF; DNA: TGTGCCAGCAGCACTAGCGGGGGGGTCACAGATACGCAGTATTTT
V: TRBV15; D: -; size: once; J: TRBJ2-7; CDR3: CATSRQTESYEQYF; DNA: TGTGCCACCAGCAGGCAGACAGAATCCTACGAGCAGTACTTC
V: TRBV18; D: TRBD1; size: -; J: TRBJ2-1; CDR3: CASSPQIAGTGGNEQFF; DNA: TGTGCCAGCTCACCACAAATCGCGGGGACAGGGGGCAATGAGCAGTTCTTC
V: TRBV4-2; D: TRBD1; size: -; J: TRBJ1-1; CDR3: CASSETGTGRTEAFF; DNA: TGTGCCAGCAGCGAAACCGGGACAGGGAGGACTGAAGCTTTCTTT
V: TRBV3-1/TRBV3-2; D: TRBD1; size: -; J: TRBJ1-5; CDR3: CASSQLGTGSNQPQHF; DNA: TGTGCCAGCAGCCAACTCGGGACAGGGAGCAATCAGCCCCAGCATTTT
V: TRBV3-1/TRBV3-2; D: TRBD1; size: -; J: TRBJ2-7; CDR3: CASSPGTGGYEQYF; DNA: TGTGCCAGCAGCCCCGGGACAGGGGGCTACGAGCAGTACTTC
V: TRBV3-1/TRBV3-2; D: TRBD1; size: -; J: TRBJ1-6; CDR3: CASSRSGGHSPLHF; DNA: TGTGCCAGCAGCCGTTCAGGGGGCCATTCACCCCTCCACTTT
V: TRBV19; D: TRBD1; size: -; J: TRBJ2-7; CDR3: CASSIPGTGIYEQYF; DNA: TGTGCCAGTAGTATACCCGGGACAGGGATCTACGAGCAGTACTTC
V: TRBV28; D: -; size: -; J: TRBJ2-2; CDR3: CASTTPSTGRVSELFF; DNA: TGTGCCAGCACGACACCATCTACGGGAAGGGTATCGGAGCTGTTTTTT
V: TRBV11-3; D: TRBD2; size: -; J: TRBJ2-1; CDR3: CASSFSGGAYNEQFF; DNA: TGTGCCAGCAGCTTTAGCGGGGGGGCGTACAATGAGCAGTTCTTC
V: TRBV19; D: -; size: -; J: TRBJ1-5; CDR3: CASSMRQPYSNQPQHF; DNA: TGTGCCAGTAGTATGAGACAGCCTTATAGCAATCAGCCCCAGCATTTT
V: TRBV28; D: TRBD1; size: -; J: TRBJ1-5; CDR3: CASSLGTGGATSNQPQHF; DNA: TGTGCCAGCAGTTTGGGCACAGGGGGCGCGACAAGCAATCAGCCCCAGCATTTT
V: TRBV5-1; D: TRBD2; size: -; J: TRBJ2-7; CDR3: CASSPAYRLAGDSYEQYF; DNA: TGCGCCAGCAGCCCTGCCTATAGACTAGCGGGCGACTCCTACGAGCAGTACTTC
V: TRBV3-1/TRBV3-2; D: -; size: -; J: TRBJ1-5; CDR3: CASSQDPGDQPQHF; DNA: TGTGCCAGCAGCCAAGATCCAGGGGATCAGCCCCAGCATTTT
V: TRBV9; D: TRBD1; size: -; J: TRBJ1-4; CDR3: CASSPGQGIEKLFF; DNA: TGTGCCAGCAGCCCGGGACAGGGGATTGAAAAACTGTTTTTT
V: TRBV10-2; D: -; size: once; J: TRBJ1-5; CDR3: CASSLQGSQPQHF; DNA: TGCGCCAGCAGTCTCCAGGGGTCGCAGCCCCAGCATTTT
V: TRBV28; D: -; size: few; J: TRBJ2-1; CDR3: CASILGGPISYNEQFF; DNA: TGTGCCAGCATATTGGGGGGGCCAATTTCCTACAATGAGCAGTTCTTC
V: TRBV7-2; D: TRBD2; size: -; J: TRBJ2-3; CDR3: CASSSQFWTSGGADTQYF; DNA: TGTGCCAGCAGTTCCCAGTTTTGGACTAGCGGGGGTGCGGATACGCAGTATTTT
V: TRBV19; D: TRBD1; size: -; J: TRBJ1-1; CDR3: CASSNDRAAFF; DNA: TGTGCCAGTAGTAACGACAGGGCGGCTTTCTTT
V: TRBV6-5; D: -; size: -; J: TRBJ1-5; CDR3: CASRTGAYQPQHF; DNA: TGTGCCAGCAGGACAGGAGCGTATCAGCCCCAGCATTTT
V: TRBV28; D: -; size: -; J: TRBJ1-6; CDR3: CASSLLVPLAYNSPLHF; DNA: TGTGCCAGCAGTTTACTAGTTCCTTTGGCCTATAATTCACCCCTCCACTTT
V: TRBV6-5; D: TRBD1; size: -; J: TRBJ1-3; CDR3: CASSYSTGGGGNTIYF; DNA: TGTGCCAGCAGTTACTCGACAGGGGGCGGTGGAAACACCATATATTTT
V: TRBV7-8; D: TRBD2; size: -; J: TRBJ2-1; CDR3: CASSSGGSYNEQFF; DNA: TGTGCCAGCAGCTCGGGGGGGAGTTACAATGAGCAGTTCTTC
V: TRBV5-1; D: -; size: -; J: TRBJ1-1; CDR3: CASSLQVGNTEAFF; DNA: TGCGCCAGCAGCTTACAGGTGGGGAACACTGAAGCTTTCTTT
V: TRBV10-2; D: -; size: -; J: TRBJ1-4; CDR3: CASSRGTNEKLFF; DNA: TGCGCCAGCAGCAGGGGAACTAATGAAAAACTGTTTTTT
V: TRBV6-1; D: TRBD1; size: -; J: TRBJ1-2; CDR3: CASSVQGQVQLYGYTF; DNA: TGTGCCAGCAGTGTTCAGGGACAGGTCCAACTCTATGGCTACACCTTC
V: TRBV2; D: -; size: -; J: TRBJ1-6; CDR3: CATGPRTGNSPLHF; DNA: TGTGCCACCGGACCCCGTACAGGGAATTCACCCCTCCACTTT
V: TRBV2; D: TRBD2; size: -; J: TRBJ2-1; CDR3: CASSVRTSLGPDEQFF; DNA: TGTGCCAGCAGCGTCAGGACTAGCCTGGGCCCGGATGAGCAGTTCTTC
V: TRBV11-3; D: -; size: -; J: TRBJ2-7; CDR3: CASSLGSRFTYEQYF; DNA: TGTGCCAGCAGCTTAGGGTCCAGGTTTACCTACGAGCAGTACTTC
V: TRBV28; D: TRBD1; size: -; J: TRBJ1-2; CDR3: CASSLGQTPNYGYTF; DNA: TGTGCCAGCAGTTTGGGACAGACGCCGAACTATGGCTACACCTTC
V: TRBV11-2; D: -; size: -; J: TRBJ2-7; CDR3: CASSLTLYEQYF; DNA: TGTGCCAGCAGCCTGACACTCTACGAGCAGTACTTC
V: TRBV24-1; D: TRBD1; size: -; J: TRBJ2-7; CDR3: CAASDRTGEQYF; DNA: TGTGCCGCCTCGGACAGGACCGGCGAGCAGTACTTC
V: TRBV9; D: -; size: -; J: TRBJ2-1; CDR3: CASSVEVGEVNEQFF; DNA: TGTGCCAGCAGCGTAGAAGTAGGGGAGGTCAATGAGCAGTTCTTC
V: TRBV30; D: -; size: -; J: TRBJ2-1; CDR3: CAWSVLGNEQFF; DNA: TGTGCCTGGAGTGTACTTGGCAATGAGCAGTTCTTC
V: TRBV10-1; D: TRBD1; size: -; J: TRBJ1-4; CDR3: CASSEWGGQGDGKLFF; DNA: TGCGCCAGCAGTGAGTGGGGCGGCCAGGGGGACGGAAAACTGTTTTTT
V: TRBV27; D: -; size: -; J: TRBJ1-3; CDR3: CASSFRGAGNTIYF; DNA: TGTGCCAGCAGTTTCCGGGGAGCCGGAAACACCATATATTTT
V: TRBV6-5; D: -; size: -; J: TRBJ1-5; CDR3: CASRQRSNQPQHF; DNA: TGTGCCAGCCGCCAACGGAGCAATCAGCCCCAGCATTTT
V: TRBV7-4; D: -; size: -; J: TRBJ1-6; CDR3: CASSLREQIYNSPLHF; DNA: TGTGCCAGCAGCTTGAGGGAGCAAATCTATAATTCACCCCTCCACTTT
V: TRBV4-2; D: TRBD1; size: -; J: TRBJ1-4; CDR3: CASSRKQGATNEKLFF; DNA: TGTGCCAGCAGCCGCAAACAGGGGGCAACTAATGAAAAACTGTTTTTT
V: TRBV15; D: TRBD1; size: -; J: TRBJ1-5; CDR3: CATSSGQGVGNQPQHF; DNA: TGTGCCACCAGCTCGGGACAGGGGGTCGGCAATCAGCCCCAGCATTTT
V: TRBV9; D: TRBD1; size: -; J: TRBJ1-5; CDR3: CASSPGTGSNQPQHF; DNA: TGTGCCAGCAGCCCGGGGACAGGGAGCAATCAGCCCCAGCATTTT
V: TRBV7-2; D: -; size: -; J: TRBJ1-4; CDR3: CASSLKTSTNEKLFF; DNA: TGTGCCAGCAGCTTAAAAACTTCAACTAATGAAAAACTGTTTTTT
V: TRBV2; D: TRBD1; size: -; J: TRBJ1-6; CDR3: CASSLDRAPYNSPLHF; DNA: TGTGCCAGCAGCCTCGACAGGGCCCCCTATAATTCACCCCTCCACTTT
V: TRBV27; D: TRBD2; size: -; J: TRBJ2-3; CDR3: CASSLAEPTDTQYF; DNA: TGTGCCAGCAGCCTAGCGGAGCCCACAGATACGCAGTATTTT
V: TRBV20-1; D: -; size: -; J: TRBJ2-3; CDR3: CSASTDTQYF; DNA: TGCAGTGCCTCCACAGATACGCAGTATTTT
V: TRBV11-1; D: TRBD1; size: -; J: TRBJ2-7; CDR3: CASSDPGQGAYEQYF; DNA: TGTGCCAGCAGCGATCCGGGACAGGGGGCGTACGAGCAGTACTTC
V: TRBV9; D: -; size: -; J: TRBJ2-1; CDR3: CASSEGAAGSGNEQFF; DNA: TGTGCCAGCAGCGAAGGGGCAGCGGGTTCGGGCAATGAGCAGTTCTTC
V: TRBV15; D: TRBD1; size: -; J: TRBJ1-3; CDR3: CATSRGQGSGNTIYF; DNA: TGTGCCACCAGCAGGGGACAGGGCTCTGGAAACACCATATATTTT
V: TRBV15; D: TRBD2; size: -; J: TRBJ2-5; CDR3: CATSREEWLGLGQETQYF; DNA: TGTGCCACCAGCAGAGAGGAGTGGTTGGGACTAGGACAAGAGACCCAGTACTTC